This record looks at one T cell receptor (beta chain) sequence and its context. Measured with immunoSEQ multiplex PCR; TCRdb has only the in-frame clones, and not every one. This table has roughly 30,000 clones, around 89% appearing once. Germline values: CDR1 SGHRS, CDR2 YFSETQ. The trim removed 4 bases at V and 6 bases at J, leaving 7 bases unmatched. CDR3 size: 14 residues. This sample was included in a study of T cell changes during pregnancy in multiple sclerosis. The specimen comprised CD4+ T cells from peripheral blood mononuclear cells, sampled in the first trimester of pregnancy. The chain combines TRBV5-1 with TRBJ2-1; TRBD1 aligns across 7 bases. The clonotype originates from a female donor in good health, enrolled as a control in a pregnancy study. The DNA for the CDR3 is TGCGCCAGCAGCACCCAGCCAGGGGGCAATGAGCAGTTCTTC. This translates into CASSTQPGGNEQFF.